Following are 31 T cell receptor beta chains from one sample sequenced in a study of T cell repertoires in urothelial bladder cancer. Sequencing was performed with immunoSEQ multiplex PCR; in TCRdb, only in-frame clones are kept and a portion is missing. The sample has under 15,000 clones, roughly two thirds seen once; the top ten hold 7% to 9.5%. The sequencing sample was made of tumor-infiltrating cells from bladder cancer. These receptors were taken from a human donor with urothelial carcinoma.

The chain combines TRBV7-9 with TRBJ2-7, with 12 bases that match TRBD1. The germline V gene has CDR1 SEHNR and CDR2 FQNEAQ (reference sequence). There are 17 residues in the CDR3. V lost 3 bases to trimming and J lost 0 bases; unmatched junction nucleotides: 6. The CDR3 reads CASSFTPGQGASYEQYF. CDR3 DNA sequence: TGTGCCAGCAGCTTCACGCCGGGACAGGGGGCCTCCTACGAGCAGTACTTC.

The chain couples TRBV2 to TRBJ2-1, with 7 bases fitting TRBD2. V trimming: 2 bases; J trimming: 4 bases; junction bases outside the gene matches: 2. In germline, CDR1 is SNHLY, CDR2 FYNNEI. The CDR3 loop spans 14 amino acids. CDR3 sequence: CASSELAAYNEQFF. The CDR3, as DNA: TGTGCCAGCAGTGAACTAGCGGCTTACAATGAGCAGTTCTTC.

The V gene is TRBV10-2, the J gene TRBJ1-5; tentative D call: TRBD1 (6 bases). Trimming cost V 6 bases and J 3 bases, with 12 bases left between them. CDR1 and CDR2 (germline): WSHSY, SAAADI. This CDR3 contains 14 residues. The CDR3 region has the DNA TGCGCCAGCAGGGAACAGGGACCCAATCAGCCCCAGCATTTT. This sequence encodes CASREQGPNQPQHF.

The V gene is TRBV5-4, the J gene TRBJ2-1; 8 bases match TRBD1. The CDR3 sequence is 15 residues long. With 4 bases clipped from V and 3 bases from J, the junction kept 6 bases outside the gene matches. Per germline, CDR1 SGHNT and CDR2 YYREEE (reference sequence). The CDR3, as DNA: TGTGCCAGCAGCGGGGGACAGGAGTACTACAATGAGCAGTTCTTC. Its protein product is CASSGGQEYYNEQFF. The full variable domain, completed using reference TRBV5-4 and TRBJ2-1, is ETGVTQSPTHLIKTRGQQVTLRCSSQSGHNTVSWYQQALGQGPQFIFQYYREEENGRGNFPPRFSGLQFPNYSSELNVNALELDDSALYLCASSGGQEYYNEQFFGPGTRLTVL.

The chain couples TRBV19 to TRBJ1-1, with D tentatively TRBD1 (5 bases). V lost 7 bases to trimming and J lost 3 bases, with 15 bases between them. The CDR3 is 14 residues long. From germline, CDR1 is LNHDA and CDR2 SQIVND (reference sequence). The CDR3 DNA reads TGTGCCAGTACCGGGAGGGGCAGGGACACTGAAGCTTTCTTT. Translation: CASTGRGRDTEAFF.

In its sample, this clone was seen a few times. The CDR3 DNA sequence: TGTGCCACCTCGGACAGGGTGGTCAATGAGCAGTTCTTC. Translation: CATSDRVVNEQFF. The chain combines TRBV2 with TRBJ2-1; TRBD1 matches at 8 bases. CDR3 length equals 13 residues. The ends lost 10 bases at V and 6 bases at J; junction bases unmatched: 8. Germline lookup yields CDR1 SNHLY and CDR2 FYNNEI.

Here the CDR3 reads CASSSAYGYTF. CDR3 coding DNA: TGTGCCAGCAGTTCTGCGTATGGCTACACCTTC. The rearrangement links TRBV6-5 to TRBJ1-2; D ambiguous. The germline V gene has CDR1 MNHEY and CDR2 SVGAGI. Trimming pared 4 bases from V and 5 bases from J, leaving 5 bases between. The CDR3 spans 11 residues.

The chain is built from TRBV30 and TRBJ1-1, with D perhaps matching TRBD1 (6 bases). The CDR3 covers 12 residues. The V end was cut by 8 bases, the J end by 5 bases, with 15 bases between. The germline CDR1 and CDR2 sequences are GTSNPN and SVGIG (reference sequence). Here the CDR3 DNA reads TGTGCCGGGTCAGGGGCGGTGACTGAAGCTTTCTTT. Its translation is CAGSGAVTEAFF.

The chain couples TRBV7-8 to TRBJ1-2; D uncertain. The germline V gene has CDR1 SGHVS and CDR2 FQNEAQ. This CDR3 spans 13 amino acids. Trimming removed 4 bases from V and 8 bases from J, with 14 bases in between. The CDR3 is CASSSLDLQGYTF. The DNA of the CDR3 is TGTGCCAGCAGCTCCCTAGATCTGCAGGGCTACACCTTC.

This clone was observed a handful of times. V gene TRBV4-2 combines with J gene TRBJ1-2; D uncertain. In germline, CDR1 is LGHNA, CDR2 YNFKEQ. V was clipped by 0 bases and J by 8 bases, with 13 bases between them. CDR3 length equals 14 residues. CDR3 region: CASSQEGFPRGYTF. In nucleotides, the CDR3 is TGTGCCAGCAGCCAAGAGGGGTTTCCAAGAGGCTACACCTTC.

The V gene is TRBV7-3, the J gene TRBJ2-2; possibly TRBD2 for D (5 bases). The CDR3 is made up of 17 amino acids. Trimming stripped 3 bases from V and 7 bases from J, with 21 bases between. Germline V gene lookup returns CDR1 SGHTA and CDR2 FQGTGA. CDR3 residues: CASSFIPETAGGGELFF. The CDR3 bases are TGTGCCAGCAGCTTTATTCCCGAGACCGCCGGAGGCGGGGAGCTGTTTTTT.

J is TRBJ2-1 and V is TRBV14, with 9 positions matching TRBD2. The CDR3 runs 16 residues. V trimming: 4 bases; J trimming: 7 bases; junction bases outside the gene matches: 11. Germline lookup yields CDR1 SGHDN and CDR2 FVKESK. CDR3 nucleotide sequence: TGTGCCAGCAGCCCTGATCGGCTAGCGGGGAAGAATGAGCAGTTCTTC. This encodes CASSPDRLAGKNEQFF.

The CDR3 DNA is TGTGCCAGCAGTGAATACTTAGGGGGTTACGAGCAGTACTTC. Its translation: CASSEYLGGYEQYF. J is TRBJ2-7 and V is TRBV25-1; D may be TRBD1 (6 bases). The V end was cut by 0 bases, the J end by 4 bases, with 10 bases between. Germline loops: CDR1 MGHDK, CDR2 SYGVNS. CDR3 size: 14 residues.

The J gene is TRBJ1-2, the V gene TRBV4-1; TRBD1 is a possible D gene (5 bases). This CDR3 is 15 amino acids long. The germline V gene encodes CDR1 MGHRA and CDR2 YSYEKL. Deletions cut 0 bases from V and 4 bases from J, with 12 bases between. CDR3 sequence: CASSQETQRGYGYTF. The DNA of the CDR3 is TGCGCCAGCAGCCAAGAGACCCAGAGGGGCTATGGCTACACCTTC.

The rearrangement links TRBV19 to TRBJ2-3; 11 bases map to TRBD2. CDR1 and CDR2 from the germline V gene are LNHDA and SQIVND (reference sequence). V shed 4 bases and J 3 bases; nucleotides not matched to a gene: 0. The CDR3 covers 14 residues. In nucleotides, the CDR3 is TGTGCCAGTAGTACTAGCGGGGGGACAGATACGCAGTATTTT. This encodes CASSTSGGTDTQYF.

The CDR3 here is CASRLGLDHLNEQFF. The CDR3 DNA reads TGTGCCAGCAGATTGGGACTAGACCATCTCAATGAGCAGTTCTTC. V and J are TRBV5-3 and TRBJ2-1; 8 nucleotides agree with TRBD2. TRBV5-3 is assigned to the ORF class and has an uncertain function. V dropped 8 bases and J dropped 6; count of bases not matched to a gene: 13. The CDR3 totals 15 residues.

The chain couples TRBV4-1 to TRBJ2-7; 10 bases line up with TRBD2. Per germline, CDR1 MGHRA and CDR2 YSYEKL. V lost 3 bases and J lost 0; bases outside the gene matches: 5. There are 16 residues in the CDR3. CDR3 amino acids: CASSQTLAGGSYEQYF. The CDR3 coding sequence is TGCGCCAGCAGCCAGACCTTAGCGGGGGGCTCCTACGAGCAGTACTTC.

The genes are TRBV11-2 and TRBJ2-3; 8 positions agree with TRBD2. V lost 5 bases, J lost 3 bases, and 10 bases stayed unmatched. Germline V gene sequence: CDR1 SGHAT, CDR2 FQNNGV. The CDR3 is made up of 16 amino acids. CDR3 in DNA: TGTGCCAGCAGCATACTAATCAGCGGGGGTACAGATACGCAGTATTTT. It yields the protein CASSILISGGTDTQYF.

The CDR3 DNA follows: TGTGCCTGGAGTGTGGCGGGGGGGGCAGATACGCAGTATTTT. It translates to CAWSVAGGADTQYF. V and J are TRBV30 and TRBJ2-3, with 9 bases matching TRBD2. Germline CDR1 is GTSNPN and CDR2 is SVGIG (reference sequence). J gave up 4 bases and V 0 bases, and 2 bases lay outside the gene matches. This CDR3 has 14 residues.

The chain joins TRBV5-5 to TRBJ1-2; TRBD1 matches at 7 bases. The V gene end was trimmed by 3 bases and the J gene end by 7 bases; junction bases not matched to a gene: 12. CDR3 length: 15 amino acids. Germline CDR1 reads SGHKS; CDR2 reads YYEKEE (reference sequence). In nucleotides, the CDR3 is TGTGCCAGCAGCTCAAAACCGACAGGGCAACCTGGCTACACCTTC. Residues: CASSSKPTGQPGYTF. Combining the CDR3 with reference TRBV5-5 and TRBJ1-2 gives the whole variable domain DAGVTQSPTHLIKTRGQQVTLRCSPISGHKSVSWYQQVLGQGPQFIFQYYEKEERGRGNFPDRFSARQFPNYSSELNVNALLLGDSALYLCASSSKPTGQPGYTFGSGTRLTVV.

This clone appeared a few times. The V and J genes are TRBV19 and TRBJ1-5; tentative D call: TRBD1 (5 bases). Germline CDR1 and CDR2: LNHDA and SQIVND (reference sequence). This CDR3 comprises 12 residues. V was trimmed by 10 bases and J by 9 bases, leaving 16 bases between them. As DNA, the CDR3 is TGTGCCACCCAGGGCCCTGAGCGGCCCCAGCATTTT. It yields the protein CATQGPERPQHF.

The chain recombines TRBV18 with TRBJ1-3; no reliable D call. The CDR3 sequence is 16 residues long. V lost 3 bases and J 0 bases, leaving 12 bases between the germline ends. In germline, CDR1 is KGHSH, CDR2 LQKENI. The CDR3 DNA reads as TGTGCCAGCTCACCTATAGTACTGTACTCTGGAAACACCATATATTTT. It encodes CASSPIVLYSGNTIYF.

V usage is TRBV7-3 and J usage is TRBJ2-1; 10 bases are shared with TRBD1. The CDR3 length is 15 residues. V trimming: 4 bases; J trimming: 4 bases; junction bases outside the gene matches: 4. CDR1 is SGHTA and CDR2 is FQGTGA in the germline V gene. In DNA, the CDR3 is TGTGCCAGCAGCTCCGGGACAGGGGAATACAATGAGCAGTTCTTC. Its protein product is CASSSGTGEYNEQFF.

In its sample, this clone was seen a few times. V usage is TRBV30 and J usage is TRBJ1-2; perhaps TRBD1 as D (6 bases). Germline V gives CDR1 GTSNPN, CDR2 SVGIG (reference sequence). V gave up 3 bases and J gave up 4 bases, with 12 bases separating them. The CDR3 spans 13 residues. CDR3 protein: CAWSPKGGYGYTF. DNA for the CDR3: TGTGCCTGGAGCCCCAAGGGGGGCTATGGCTACACCTTC. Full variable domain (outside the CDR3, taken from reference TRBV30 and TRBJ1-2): SQTIHQWPATLVQPVGSPLSLECTVEGTSNPNLYWYRQAAGRGLQLLFYSVGIGQISSEVPQNLSASRPQDRQFILSSKKLLLSDSGFYLCAWSPKGGYGYTFGSGTRLTVV.

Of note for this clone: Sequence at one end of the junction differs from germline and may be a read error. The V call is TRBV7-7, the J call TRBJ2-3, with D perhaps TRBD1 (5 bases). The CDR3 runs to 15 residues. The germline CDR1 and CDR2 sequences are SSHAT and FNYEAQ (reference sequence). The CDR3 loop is CASSLAGAFTDTQYF. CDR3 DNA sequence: TGTGCTAGCAGCTTAGCTGGGGCGTTCACAGATACGCAGTATTTT. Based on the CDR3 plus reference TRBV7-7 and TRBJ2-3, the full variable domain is GAGVSQSPRYKVTKRGQDVTLRCDPISSHATLYWYQQALGQGPEFLTYFNYEAQPDKSGLPSDRFSAERPEGSISTLTIQRTEQRDSAMYRCASSLAGAFTDTQYFGPGTRLTVL.

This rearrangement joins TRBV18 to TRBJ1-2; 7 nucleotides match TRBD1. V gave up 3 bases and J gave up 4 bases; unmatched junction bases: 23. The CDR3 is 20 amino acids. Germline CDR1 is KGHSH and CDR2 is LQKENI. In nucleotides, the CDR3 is TGTGCCAGCTCACCCATCCGGTCCGACAGGGTCTTACACTCTGGCTATGGCTACACCTTC. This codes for CASSPIRSDRVLHSGYGYTF.

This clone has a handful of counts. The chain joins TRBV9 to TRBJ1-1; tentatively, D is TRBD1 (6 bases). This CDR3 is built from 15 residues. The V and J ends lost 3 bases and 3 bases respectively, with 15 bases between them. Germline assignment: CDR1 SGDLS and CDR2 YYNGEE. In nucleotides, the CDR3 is TGTGCCAGCAGCGAAAACAAGAGGGGGGACACTGAAGCTTTCTTT. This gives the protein CASSENKRGDTEAFF. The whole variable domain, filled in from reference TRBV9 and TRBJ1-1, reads DSGVTQTPKHLITATGQRVTLRCSPRSGDLSVYWYQQSLDQGLQFLIQYYNGEERAKGNILERFSAQQFPDLHSELNLSSLELGDSALYFCASSENKRGDTEAFFGQGTRLTVV.

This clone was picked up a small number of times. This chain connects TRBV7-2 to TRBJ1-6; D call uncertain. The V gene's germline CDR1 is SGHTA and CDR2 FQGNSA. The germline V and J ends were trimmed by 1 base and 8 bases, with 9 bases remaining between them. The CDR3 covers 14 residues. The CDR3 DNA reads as TGTGCCAGCAGCTTAGTGAGCCGTGATTCACCCCTCCACTTT. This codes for CASSLVSRDSPLHF.

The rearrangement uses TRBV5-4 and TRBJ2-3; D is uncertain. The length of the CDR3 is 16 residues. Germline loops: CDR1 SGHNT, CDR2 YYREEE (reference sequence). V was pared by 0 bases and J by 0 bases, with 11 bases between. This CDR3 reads CASSLALDSSTDTQYF. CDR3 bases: TGTGCCAGCAGCTTGGCGTTAGACTCTAGCACAGATACGCAGTATTTT.

CDR3 protein: CASSLRTGGIDTQYF. Here the CDR3 DNA reads TGTGCCAGTAGCCTCAGGACAGGGGGCATAGATACGCAGTATTTT. This chain links TRBV19 with TRBJ2-3, with 11 bases aligning to TRBD1. Germline CDR1 and CDR2: LNHDA and SQIVND (reference sequence). The J segment lost 5 bases and the V segment lost 6 bases, leaving 7 bases of the junction unmatched. There are 15 residues in the CDR3.

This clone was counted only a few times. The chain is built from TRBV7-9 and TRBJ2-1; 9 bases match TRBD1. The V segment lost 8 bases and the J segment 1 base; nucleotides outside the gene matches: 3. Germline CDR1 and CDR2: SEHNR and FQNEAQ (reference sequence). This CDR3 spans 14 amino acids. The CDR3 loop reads CASSGTGSYNEQFF. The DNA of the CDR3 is TGTGCCAGCTCGGGGACAGGGTCCTACAATGAGCAGTTCTTC.